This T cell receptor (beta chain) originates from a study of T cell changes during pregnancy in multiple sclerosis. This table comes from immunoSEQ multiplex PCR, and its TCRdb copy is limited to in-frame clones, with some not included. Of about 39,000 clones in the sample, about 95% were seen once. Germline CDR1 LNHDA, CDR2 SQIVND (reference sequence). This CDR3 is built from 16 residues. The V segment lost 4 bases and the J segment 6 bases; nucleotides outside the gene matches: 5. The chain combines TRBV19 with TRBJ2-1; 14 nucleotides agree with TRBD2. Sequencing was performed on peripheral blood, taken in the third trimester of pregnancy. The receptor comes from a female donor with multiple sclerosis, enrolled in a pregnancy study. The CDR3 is CASSTLTSGRANEQFF. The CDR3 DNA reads TGTGCCAGTAGTACCTTGACTAGCGGGAGGGCCAATGAGCAGTTCTTC. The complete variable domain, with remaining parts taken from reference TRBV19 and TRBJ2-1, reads DGGITQSPKYLFRKEGQNVTLSCEQNLNHDAMYWYRQDPGQGLRLIYYSQIVNDFQKGDIAEGYSVSREKKESFPLTVTSAQKNPTAFYLCASSTLTSGRANEQFFGPGTRLTVL.